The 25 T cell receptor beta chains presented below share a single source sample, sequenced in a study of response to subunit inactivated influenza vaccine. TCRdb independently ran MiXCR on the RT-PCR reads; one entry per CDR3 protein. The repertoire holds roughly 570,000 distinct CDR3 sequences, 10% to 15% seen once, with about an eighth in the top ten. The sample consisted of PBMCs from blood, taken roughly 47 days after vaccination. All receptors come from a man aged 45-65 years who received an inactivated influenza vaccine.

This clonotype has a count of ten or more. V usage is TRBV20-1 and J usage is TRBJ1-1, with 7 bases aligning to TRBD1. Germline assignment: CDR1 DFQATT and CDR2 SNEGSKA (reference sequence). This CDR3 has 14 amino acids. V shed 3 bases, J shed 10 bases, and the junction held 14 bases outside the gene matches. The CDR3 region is CSASEQGTFFGAFF. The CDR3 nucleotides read TGCAGTGCTAGCGAACAGGGGACTTTTTTCGGAGCTTTCTTT.

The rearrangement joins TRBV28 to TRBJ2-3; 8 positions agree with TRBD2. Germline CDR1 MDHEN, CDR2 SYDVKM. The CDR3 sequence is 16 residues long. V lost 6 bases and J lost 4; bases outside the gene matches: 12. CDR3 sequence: CASSPTSGSSPDTQYF. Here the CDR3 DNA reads TGTGCCAGCAGCCCTACCAGCGGGAGTAGCCCAGATACGCAGTATTTT.

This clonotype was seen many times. The CDR3 spells CASSFRGIPGNTIYF. CDR3 sequence (DNA): TGTGCCAGCAGCTTCCGGGGGATCCCTGGAAACACCATATATTTT. V and J are TRBV11-2 and TRBJ1-3; D possibly corresponds to TRBD1 (5 bases). Trimming left V 3 bases short and J 2 bases short, with 11 bases between. The CDR3 consists of 15 residues. Germline CDR1 and CDR2: SGHAT and FQNNGV.

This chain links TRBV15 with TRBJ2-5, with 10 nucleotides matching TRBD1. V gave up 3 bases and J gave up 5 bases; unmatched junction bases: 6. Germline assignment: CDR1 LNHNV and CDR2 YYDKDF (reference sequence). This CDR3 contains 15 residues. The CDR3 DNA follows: TGTGCCACCAGCAGGACAGGGGGCAACTGGGAGACCCAGTACTTC. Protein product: CATSRTGGNWETQYF.

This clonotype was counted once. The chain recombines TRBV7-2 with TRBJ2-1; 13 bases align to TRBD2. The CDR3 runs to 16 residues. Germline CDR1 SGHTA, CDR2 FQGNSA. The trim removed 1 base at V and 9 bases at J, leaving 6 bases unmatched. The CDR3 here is CASSLEGTSGIREQFF. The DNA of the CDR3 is TGTGCCAGCAGCTTAGAAGGGACTAGCGGGATACGTGAGCAGTTCTTC. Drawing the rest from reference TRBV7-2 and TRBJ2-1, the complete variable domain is GAGVSQSPSNKVTEKGKDVELRCDPISGHTALYWYRQSLGQGLEFLIYFQGNSAPDKSGLPSDRFSAERTGGSVSTLTIQRTQQEDSAVYLCASSLEGTSGIREQFFGPGTRLTVL.

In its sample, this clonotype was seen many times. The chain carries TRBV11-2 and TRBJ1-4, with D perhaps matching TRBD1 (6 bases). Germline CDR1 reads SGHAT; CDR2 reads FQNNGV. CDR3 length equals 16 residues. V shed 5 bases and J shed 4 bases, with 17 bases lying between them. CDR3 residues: CASSRPSEDSNEKLFF. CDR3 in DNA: TGTGCCAGCAGCCGACCCTCTGAGGACAGTAATGAAAAACTGTTTTTT.

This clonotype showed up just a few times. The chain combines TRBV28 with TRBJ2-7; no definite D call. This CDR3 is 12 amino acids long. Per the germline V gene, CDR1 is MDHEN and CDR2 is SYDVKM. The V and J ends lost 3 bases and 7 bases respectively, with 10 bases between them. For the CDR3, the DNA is TGTGCCAGCAGTTTTGTGCCTCAAGAGCAGTACTTC. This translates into CASSFVPQEQYF. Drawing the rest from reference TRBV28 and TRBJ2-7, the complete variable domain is DVKVTQSSRYLVKRTGEKVFLECVQDMDHENMFWYRQDPGLGLRLIYFSYDVKMKEKGDIPEGYSVSREKKERFSLILESASTNQTSMYLCASSFVPQEQYFGPGTRLTVT.

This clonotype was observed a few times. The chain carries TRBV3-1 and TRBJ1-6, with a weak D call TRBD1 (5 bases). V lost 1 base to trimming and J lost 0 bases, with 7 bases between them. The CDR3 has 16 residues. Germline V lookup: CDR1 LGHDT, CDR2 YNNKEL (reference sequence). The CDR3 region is CASSQVGGSYNSPLHF. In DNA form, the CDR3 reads TGTGCCAGCAGCCAAGTCGGGGGCTCCTATAATTCACCCCTCCACTTT.

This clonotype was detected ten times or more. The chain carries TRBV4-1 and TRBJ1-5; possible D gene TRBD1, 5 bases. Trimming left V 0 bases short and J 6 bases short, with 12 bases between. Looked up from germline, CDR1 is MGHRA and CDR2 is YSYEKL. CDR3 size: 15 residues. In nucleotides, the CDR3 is TGCGCCAGCAGCCAAGATCGGAGGGGCTCTCAGCCCCAGCATTTT. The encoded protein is CASSQDRRGSQPQHF.

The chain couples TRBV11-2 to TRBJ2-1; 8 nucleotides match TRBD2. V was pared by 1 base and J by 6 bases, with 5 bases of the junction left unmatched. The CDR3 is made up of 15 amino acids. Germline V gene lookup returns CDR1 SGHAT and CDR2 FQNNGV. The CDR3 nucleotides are TGTGCCAGCAGCTTAGCGGGACTAGGAATCAATGAGCAGTTCTTC. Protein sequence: CASSLAGLGINEQFF. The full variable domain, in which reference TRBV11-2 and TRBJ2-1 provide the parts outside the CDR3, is EAGVAQSPRYKIIEKRQSVAFWCNPISGHATLYWYQQILGQGPKLLIQFQNNGVVDDSQLPKDRFSAERLKGVDSTLKIQPAKLEDSAVYLCASSLAGLGINEQFFGPGTRLTVL.

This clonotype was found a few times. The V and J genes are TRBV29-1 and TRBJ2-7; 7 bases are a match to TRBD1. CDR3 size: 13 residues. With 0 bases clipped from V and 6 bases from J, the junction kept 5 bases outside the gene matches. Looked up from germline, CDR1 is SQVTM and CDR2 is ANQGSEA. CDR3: CSVEELAGGEQYF. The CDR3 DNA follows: TGCAGCGTTGAAGAGTTGGCAGGGGGCGAGCAGTACTTC.

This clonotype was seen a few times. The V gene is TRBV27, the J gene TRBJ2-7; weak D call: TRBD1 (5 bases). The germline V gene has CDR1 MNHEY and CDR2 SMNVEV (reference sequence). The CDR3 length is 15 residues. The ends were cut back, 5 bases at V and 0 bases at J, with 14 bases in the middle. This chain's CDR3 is CASSLLGQFSYEQYF. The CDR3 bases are TGTGCCAGCAGTCTCCTGGGGCAATTCTCCTACGAGCAGTACTTC.

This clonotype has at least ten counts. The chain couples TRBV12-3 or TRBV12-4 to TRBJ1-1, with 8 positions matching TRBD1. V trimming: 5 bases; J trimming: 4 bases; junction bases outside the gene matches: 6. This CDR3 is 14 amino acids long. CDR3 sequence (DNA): TGTGCCAGCAGTAGACAGGGGCTTGTCACTGAAGCTTTCTTT. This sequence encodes CASSRQGLVTEAFF.

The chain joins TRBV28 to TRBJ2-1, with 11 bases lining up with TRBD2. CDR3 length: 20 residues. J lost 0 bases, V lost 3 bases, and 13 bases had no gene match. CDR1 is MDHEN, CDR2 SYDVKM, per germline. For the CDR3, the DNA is TGTGCCAGCAGTTTCGAGGGACTAGCGGTCCTTGTTGACTCCTACAATGAGCAGTTCTTC. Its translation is CASSFEGLAVLVDSYNEQFF.

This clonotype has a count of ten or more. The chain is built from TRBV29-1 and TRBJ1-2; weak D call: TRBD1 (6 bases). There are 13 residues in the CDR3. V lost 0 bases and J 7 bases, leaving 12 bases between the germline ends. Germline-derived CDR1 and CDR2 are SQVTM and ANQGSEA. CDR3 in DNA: TGCAGCGTTGAAGAGGGTGGGGGCCCTGGCTACACCTTC. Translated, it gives CSVEEGGGPGYTF.

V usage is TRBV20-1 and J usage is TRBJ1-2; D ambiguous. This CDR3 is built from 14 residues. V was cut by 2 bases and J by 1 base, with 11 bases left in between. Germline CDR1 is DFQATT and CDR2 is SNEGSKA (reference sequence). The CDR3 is CSARNVEINYGYTF. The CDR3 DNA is TGCAGTGCTAGAAACGTTGAGATTAACTATGGCTACACCTTC.

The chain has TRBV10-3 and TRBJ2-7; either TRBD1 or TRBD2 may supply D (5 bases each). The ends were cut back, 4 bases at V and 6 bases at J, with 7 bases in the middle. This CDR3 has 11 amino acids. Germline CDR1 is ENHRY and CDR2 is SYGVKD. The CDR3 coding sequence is TGTGCCATCAGTGGGGGGTGCGAGCAGTACTTC. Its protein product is CAISGGCEQYF.

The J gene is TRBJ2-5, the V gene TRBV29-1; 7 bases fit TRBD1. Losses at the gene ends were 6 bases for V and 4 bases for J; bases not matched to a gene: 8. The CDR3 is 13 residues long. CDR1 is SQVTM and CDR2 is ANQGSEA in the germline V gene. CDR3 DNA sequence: TGCAGCGTGAGGGGGCGTCTTCTAGAGACCCAGTACTTC. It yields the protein CSVRGRLLETQYF. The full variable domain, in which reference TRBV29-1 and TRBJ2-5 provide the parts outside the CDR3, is SAVISQKPSRDICQRGTSLTIQCQVDSQVTMMFWYRQQPGQSLTLIATANQGSEATYESGFVIDKFPISRPNLTFSTLTVSNMSPEDSSIYLCSVRGRLLETQYFGPGTRLLVL.

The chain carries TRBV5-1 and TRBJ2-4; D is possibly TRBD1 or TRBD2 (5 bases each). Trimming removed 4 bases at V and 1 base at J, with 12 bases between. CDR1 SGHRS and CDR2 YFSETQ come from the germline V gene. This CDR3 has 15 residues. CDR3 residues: CASSNPGAAKNIQYF. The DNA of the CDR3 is TGCGCCAGCAGCAACCCCGGGGCGGCCAAAAACATTCAGTACTTC.

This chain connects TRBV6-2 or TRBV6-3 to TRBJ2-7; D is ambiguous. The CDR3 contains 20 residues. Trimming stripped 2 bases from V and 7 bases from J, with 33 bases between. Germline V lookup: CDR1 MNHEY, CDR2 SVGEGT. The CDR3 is CASSYPTRLDPKKRFMEQYF. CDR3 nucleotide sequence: TGTGCCAGCAGTTACCCAACACGACTGGACCCCAAGAAGAGATTTATGGAGCAGTACTTC.

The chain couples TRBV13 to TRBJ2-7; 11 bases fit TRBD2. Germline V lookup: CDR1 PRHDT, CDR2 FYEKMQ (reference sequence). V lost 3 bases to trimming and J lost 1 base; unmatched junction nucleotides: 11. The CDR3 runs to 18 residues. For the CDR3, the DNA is TGTGCCAGCAGCTTTACTAGCGGGAGAGCTTTAGGGTCCTACGAGCAGTACTTC. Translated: CASSFTSGRALGSYEQYF.

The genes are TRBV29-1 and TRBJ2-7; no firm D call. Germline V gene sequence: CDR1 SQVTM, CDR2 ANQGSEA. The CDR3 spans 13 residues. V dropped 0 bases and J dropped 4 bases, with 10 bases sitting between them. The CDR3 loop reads CSVEDTPTYEQYF. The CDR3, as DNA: TGCAGCGTTGAAGATACGCCTACGTACGAGCAGTACTTC.

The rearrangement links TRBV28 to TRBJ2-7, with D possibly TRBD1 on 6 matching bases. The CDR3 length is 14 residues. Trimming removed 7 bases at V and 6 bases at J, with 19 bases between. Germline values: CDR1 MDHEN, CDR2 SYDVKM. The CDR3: CASTSAPTGLEQYF. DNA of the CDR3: TGTGCCAGCACCTCTGCCCCTACAGGGCTCGAGCAGTACTTC.

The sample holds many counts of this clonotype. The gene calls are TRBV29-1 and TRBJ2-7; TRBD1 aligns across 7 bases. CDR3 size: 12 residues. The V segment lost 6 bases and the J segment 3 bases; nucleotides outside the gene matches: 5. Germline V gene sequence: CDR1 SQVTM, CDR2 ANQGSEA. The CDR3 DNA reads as TGCAGCGTCCGGGACAGCCTCTACGAGCAGTACTTC. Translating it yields CSVRDSLYEQYF.

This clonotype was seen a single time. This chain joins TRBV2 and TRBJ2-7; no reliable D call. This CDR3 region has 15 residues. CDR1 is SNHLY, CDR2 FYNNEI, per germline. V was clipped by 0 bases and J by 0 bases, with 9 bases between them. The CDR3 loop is CASSEAAGSSYEQYF. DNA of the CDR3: TGTGCCAGCAGTGAAGCAGCAGGAAGCTCCTACGAGCAGTACTTC. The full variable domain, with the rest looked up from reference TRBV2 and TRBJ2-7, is EPEVTQTPSHQVTQMGQEVILRCVPISNHLYFYWYRQILGQKVEFLVSFYNNEISEKSEIFDDQFSVERPDGSNFTLKIRSTKLEDSAMYFCASSEAAGSSYEQYFGPGTRLTVT.